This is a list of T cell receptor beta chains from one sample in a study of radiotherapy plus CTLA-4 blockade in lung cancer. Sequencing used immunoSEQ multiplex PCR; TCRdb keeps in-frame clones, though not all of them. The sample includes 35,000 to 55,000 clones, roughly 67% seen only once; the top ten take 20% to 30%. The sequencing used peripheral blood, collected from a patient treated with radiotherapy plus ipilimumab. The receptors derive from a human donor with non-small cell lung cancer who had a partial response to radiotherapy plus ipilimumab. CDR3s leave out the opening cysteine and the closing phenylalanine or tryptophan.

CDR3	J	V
ASSVEGEGEGNIQY	TRBJ2-4	TRBV9
ASSLTRDSTEAF	TRBJ1-1	TRBV7-9
ASSKDGVPGNTIY	TRBJ1-3	TRBV11-3
ASSSQAGGLSEQY	TRBJ2-7	TRBV7-2
ASGGQALSMNTEAF	TRBJ1-1	TRBV28
SVESRAYGYT	TRBJ1-2	TRBV29-1
ASGGGDQQPQH	TRBJ1-5	TRBV7-2
ASIPLGVHLTWELF	TRBJ2-2	TRBV7-9
AWTSGGSPYEQY	TRBJ2-7	TRBV30
ASRGQVGNEQF	TRBJ2-1	TRBV2
ASSFGTGVDTQY	TRBJ2-3	TRBV11-3
ASSPRTGEGQY	TRBJ2-7	TRBV18
ASSEAAEDEQY	TRBJ2-7	TRBV9
ASSRVAAMNEKLF	TRBJ1-4	TRBV18
ASSPDRAAGNTIY	TRBJ1-3	TRBV5-6
ASSSGLQDSYNYGYT	TRBJ1-2	TRBV5-1
ASSKKAGPSYEQY	TRBJ2-7	TRBV9
ASSPDSQIRPNYGYT	TRBJ1-2	TRBV18
ASSLSGQTYEQY	TRBJ2-7	TRBV27
ASTRQGSEKLF	TRBJ1-4	TRBV27
ASQIQGEGSYEQY	TRBJ2-7	TRBV4-1
ASSQDDTSGTKNIQY	TRBJ2-4	TRBV14
ASRENSGNTIY	TRBJ1-3	TRBV27